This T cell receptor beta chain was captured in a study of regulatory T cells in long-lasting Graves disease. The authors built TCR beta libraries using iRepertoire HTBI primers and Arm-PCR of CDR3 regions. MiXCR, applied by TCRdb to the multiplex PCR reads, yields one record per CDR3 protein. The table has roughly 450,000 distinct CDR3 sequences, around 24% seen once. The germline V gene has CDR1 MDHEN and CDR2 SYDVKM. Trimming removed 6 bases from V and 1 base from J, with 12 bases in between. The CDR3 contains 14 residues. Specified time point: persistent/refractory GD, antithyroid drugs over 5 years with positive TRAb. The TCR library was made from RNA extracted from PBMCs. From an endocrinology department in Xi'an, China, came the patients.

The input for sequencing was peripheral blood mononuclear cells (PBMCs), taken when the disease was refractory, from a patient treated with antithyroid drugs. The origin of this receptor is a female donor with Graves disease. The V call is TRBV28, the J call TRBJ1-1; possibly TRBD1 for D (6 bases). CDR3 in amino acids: CASRDGGQNTEAFF. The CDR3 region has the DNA TGTGCCAGCAGGGACGGGGGCCAGAACACTGAAGCTTTCTTT.